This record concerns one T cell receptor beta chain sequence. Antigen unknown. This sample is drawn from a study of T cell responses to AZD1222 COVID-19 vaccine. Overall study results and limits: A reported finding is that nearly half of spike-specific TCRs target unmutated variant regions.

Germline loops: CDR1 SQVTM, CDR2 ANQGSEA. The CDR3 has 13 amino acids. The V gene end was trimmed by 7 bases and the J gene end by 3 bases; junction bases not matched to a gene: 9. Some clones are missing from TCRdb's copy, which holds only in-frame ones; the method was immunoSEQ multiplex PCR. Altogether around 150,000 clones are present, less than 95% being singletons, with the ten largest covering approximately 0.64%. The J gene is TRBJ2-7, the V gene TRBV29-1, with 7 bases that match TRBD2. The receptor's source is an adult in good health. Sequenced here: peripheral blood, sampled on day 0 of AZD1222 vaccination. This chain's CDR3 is CSAVGRESYEQYF. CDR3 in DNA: TGCAGCGCCGTGGGGAGGGAAAGCTACGAGCAGTACTTC.